The 11 T cell receptor beta chains in this list originate from one sample, sequenced in a study of OX40 agonist ivuxolimab in advanced cancers. Some clones are missing from TCRdb's copy, which holds only in-frame ones; the method was immunoSEQ multiplex PCR. The data show around 80,000 clones, with about 90% seen just once and about 0.57% held by the top ten. Material: CD4+ or CD8+ T cells sorted from blood, obtained in a trial of the OX40 agonist ivuxolimab. These receptors all come from an adult with an advanced solid tumor such as melanoma, head and neck, liver or kidney cancer.

The chain links TRBV9 to TRBJ1-1; D is possibly TRBD1 (5 bases). Germline-derived CDR1 and CDR2 are SGDLS and YYNGEE. The CDR3 sequence is 13 residues long. V dropped 0 bases and J dropped 4 bases, with 7 bases sitting between them. The CDR3 spells CASSVEQGTEAFF. The CDR3 DNA sequence: TGTGCCAGCAGCGTAGAGCAGGGCACTGAAGCTTTCTTT.

This sequence joins TRBV19 and TRBJ2-3, with D possibly matching TRBD1 (6 bases). V gave up 4 bases and J gave up 0 bases, with 14 bases separating them. The germline V gene encodes CDR1 LNHDA and CDR2 SQIVND (reference sequence). The CDR3 is made up of 16 amino acids. The CDR3 DNA reads as TGTGCCAGTAGTAGAAGACAGGATGCCAGCACAGATACGCAGTATTTT. This gives the protein CASSRRQDASTDTQYF.

The gene calls are TRBV30 and TRBJ1-3; D not resolved. Germline V gene lookup returns CDR1 GTSNPN and CDR2 SVGIG (reference sequence). This CDR3 spans 12 amino acids. V lost 8 bases, J lost 4 bases, and 12 bases lay in between. The CDR3 DNA follows: TGTGCCCGGCGGTTGGAAGGAAACACCATATATTTT. Its protein is CARRLEGNTIYF.

This clone was observed a few times. The V call is TRBV28, the J call TRBJ1-5; D call uncertain. V was clipped by 3 bases and J by 3 bases, with 9 bases between them. The CDR3 is 14 residues long. Germline CDR1 reads MDHEN; CDR2 reads SYDVKM. This chain's CDR3 is CASSLVLPNQPQHF. The DNA for the CDR3 is TGTGCCAGCAGTTTGGTACTTCCCAATCAGCCCCAGCATTTT.

J is TRBJ2-1 and V is TRBV6-5; no clear D gene. CDR1 and CDR2 from the germline V gene are MNHEY and SVGAGI. Trimming took off 2 bases at V and 9 bases at J, with 8 bases between the two ends. The CDR3 length is 12 residues. The CDR3 is CASSYGSTEQFF. The CDR3 DNA reads TGTGCCAGCAGTTACGGGTCTACTGAGCAGTTCTTC.

V and J are TRBV5-1 and TRBJ1-5; TRBD1 matches 8 bases. After removal of 0 bases from V and 6 bases from J, the junction contained 2 bases not matched to a gene. Germline V gene data show CDR1 as SGHRS and CDR2 as YFSETQ. CDR3 length equals 14 residues. This CDR3 is CASSLGDRGQPQHF. The CDR3 DNA is TGCGCCAGCAGCTTGGGAGACAGGGGTCAGCCCCAGCATTTT.

In this sample, this clone turned up once. The rearrangement links TRBV11-2 to TRBJ2-3, with D possibly being TRBD1 or TRBD2 (5 bases each). This CDR3 comprises 15 residues. V was pared by 2 bases and J by 3 bases, with 12 bases between. CDR1 and CDR2 from the germline V gene are SGHAT and FQNNGV. The CDR3 sequence is CASSLLPGRTDTQYF. The CDR3 nucleotides are TGTGCCAGCAGCTTATTACCAGGGAGAACAGATACGCAGTATTTT. Full variable domain (remainder filled in from reference TRBV11-2 and TRBJ2-3): EAGVAQSPRYKIIEKRQSVAFWCNPISGHATLYWYQQILGQGPKLLIQFQNNGVVDDSQLPKDRFSAERLKGVDSTLKIQPAKLEDSAVYLCASSLLPGRTDTQYFGPGTRLTVL.

This clone was picked up a small number of times. The gene calls are TRBV9 and TRBJ1-2; the D gene is possibly TRBD1 (5 bases). This CDR3 is built from 13 residues. V lost 0 bases, J lost 4 bases, and 7 bases lay in between. CDR1 is SGDLS and CDR2 is YYNGEE in the germline V gene. The CDR3 sequence: CASSVDRSYGYTF. The CDR3 DNA reads TGTGCCAGCAGCGTAGACAGGTCCTATGGCTACACCTTC.

The V gene is TRBV7-3, the J gene TRBJ2-7, with a possible D match to TRBD2 (6 bases). Trimming pared 3 bases from V and 5 bases from J, leaving 11 bases between. The CDR3 has 13 residues. Germline V gene sequence: CDR1 SGHTA, CDR2 FQGTGA. Here the CDR3 DNA reads TGTGCCAGCAGCTTGGGTAGCGGCCACGAGCAGTACTTC. It is translated as CASSLGSGHEQYF.

The rearrangement uses TRBV6-5 and TRBJ1-1; 10 nucleotides align to TRBD1. Germline V lookup: CDR1 MNHEY, CDR2 SVGAGI. V was clipped by 0 bases and J by 8 bases; unmatched bases: 3. The CDR3 covers 14 residues. CDR3 nucleotides: TGTGCCAGCAGTTACTCGGGACAGGGGTGGGAAGCTTTCTTT. Encoded protein: CASSYSGQGWEAFF.

Regarding this clone: Other DNA sequences in the sample encode the same CDR3. The chain carries TRBV5-6 and TRBJ1-5, with unresolved D. Germline-derived CDR1 and CDR2 are SGHDT and YYEEEE. This CDR3 is 14 amino acids long. Trimming stripped 0 bases from V and 4 bases from J, with 8 bases between. This chain's CDR3 is CASSLGLSNQPQHF. The CDR3 nucleotides read TGTGCCAGCAGCTTGGGGCTTTCAAATCAGCCCCAGCATTTT.